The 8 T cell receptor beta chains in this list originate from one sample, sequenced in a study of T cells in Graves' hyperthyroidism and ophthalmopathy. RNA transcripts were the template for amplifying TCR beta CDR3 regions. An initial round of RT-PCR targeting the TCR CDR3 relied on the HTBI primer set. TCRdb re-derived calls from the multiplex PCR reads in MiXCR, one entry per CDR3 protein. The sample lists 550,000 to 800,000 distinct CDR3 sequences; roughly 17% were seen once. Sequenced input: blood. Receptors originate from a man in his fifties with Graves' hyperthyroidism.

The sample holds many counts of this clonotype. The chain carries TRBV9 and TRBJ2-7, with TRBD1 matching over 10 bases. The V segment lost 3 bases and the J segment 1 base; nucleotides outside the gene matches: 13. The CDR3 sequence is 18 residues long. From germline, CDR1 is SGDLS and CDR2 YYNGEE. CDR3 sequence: CASSAKGGQGIKSYEQYF. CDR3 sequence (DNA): TGTGCCAGCAGCGCTAAGGGGGGACAGGGGATCAAGTCCTACGAGCAGTACTTC.

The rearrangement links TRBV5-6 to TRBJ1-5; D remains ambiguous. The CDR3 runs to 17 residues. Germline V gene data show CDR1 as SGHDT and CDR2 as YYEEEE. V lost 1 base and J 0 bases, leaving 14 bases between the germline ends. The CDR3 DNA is TGTGCCAGCAGCTTGACCCGGTCCGTAGATAGCAATCAGCCCCAGCATTTT. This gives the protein CASSLTRSVDSNQPQHF.

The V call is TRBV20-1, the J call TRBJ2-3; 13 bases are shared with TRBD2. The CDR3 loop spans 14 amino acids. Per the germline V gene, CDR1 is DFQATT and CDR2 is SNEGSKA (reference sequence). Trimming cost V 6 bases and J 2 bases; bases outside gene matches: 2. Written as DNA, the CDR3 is TGCAGTGCAGGGACTAGCGGGATCACAGATACGCAGTATTTT. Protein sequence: CSAGTSGITDTQYF.

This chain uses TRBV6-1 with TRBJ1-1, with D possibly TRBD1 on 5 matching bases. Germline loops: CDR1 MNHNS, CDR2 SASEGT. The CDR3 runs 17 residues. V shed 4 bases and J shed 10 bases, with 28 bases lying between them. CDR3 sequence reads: CASSVLPGRGKPYGAFF. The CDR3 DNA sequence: TGTGCCAGCAGTGTATTACCGGGACGGGGAAAACCCTATGGAGCTTTCTTT.

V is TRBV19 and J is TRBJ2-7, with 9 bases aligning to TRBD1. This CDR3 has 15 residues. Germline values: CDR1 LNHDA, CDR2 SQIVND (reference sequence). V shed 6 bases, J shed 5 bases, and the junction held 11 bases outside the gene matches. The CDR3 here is CASSQTGQGRDEQYF. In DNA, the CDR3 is TGTGCCAGTAGCCAAACGGGACAGGGAAGGGACGAGCAGTACTTC. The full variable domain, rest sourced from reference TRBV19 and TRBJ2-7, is DGGITQSPKYLFRKEGQNVTLSCEQNLNHDAMYWYRQDPGQGLRLIYYSQIVNDFQKGDIAEGYSVSREKKESFPLTVTSAQKNPTAFYLCASSQTGQGRDEQYFGPGTRLTVT.

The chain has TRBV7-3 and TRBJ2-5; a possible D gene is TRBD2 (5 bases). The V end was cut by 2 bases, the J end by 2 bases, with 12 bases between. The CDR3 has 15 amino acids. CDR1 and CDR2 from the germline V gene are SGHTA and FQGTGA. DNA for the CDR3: TGTGCCAGCAGCTTAGGGTTCGGCGGGCAAGAGACCCAGTACTTC. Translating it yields CASSLGFGGQETQYF.

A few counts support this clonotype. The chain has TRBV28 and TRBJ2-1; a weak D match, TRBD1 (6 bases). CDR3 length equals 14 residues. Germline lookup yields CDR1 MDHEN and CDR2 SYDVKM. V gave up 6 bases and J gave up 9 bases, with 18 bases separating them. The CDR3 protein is CASRSYRETGEQFF. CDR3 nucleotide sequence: TGTGCCAGCAGAAGTTACAGGGAAACGGGTGAGCAGTTCTTC.

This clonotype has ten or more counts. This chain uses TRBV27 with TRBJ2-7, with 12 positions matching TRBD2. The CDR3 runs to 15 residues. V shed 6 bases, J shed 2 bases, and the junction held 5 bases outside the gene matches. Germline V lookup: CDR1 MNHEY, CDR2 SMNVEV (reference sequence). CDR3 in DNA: TGTGCCAGCAGCTTCCTAGCGGGAGGGCCCTACGAGCAGTACTTC. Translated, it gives CASSFLAGGPYEQYF.